Listed here are 22 T cell receptor beta chains from one sample, sequenced in a study of blood T cell repertoires in COVID-19 (dated by TCRdb to about 2020). Libraries were prepared through the immunoSEQ multiplex PCR assay. TCRdb took over this immuneACCESS table, retaining in-frame rearrangements with V and J assigned. Such tables are incomplete; in checked studies, under half of the missing clones stem from an unresolved V gene, and the remainder is unexplained. The sample yields over 100,000 clones; approximately 80% were counted once. The ten most abundant clones make up 7.9% of the sample. The sequenced sample was peripheral blood. These receptors originate from a woman of 80 years or more with active or convalescent COVID-19.

The chain has TRBV28 and TRBJ1-6; D remains unclear. This CDR3 is built from 13 residues. The germline gives CDR1 MDHEN, CDR2 SYDVKM. Trimming stripped 3 bases from V and 9 bases from J, with 9 bases between. CDR3 protein: CASSLEEISPLHF. The CDR3 DNA reads TGTGCCAGCAGTTTGGAGGAGATTTCACCCCTCCACTTT.

This clone was seen once. The chain carries TRBV11-3 and TRBJ2-5; the D is unclear. V lost 1 base and J 0 bases, leaving 6 bases between the germline ends. This CDR3 has 14 amino acids. CDR1 and CDR2 from the germline V gene are SGHNT and YENEEA. The CDR3 DNA reads as TGTGCCAGCAGCTTAGGTAGAAACCAAGAGACCCAGTACTTC. Protein: CASSLGRNQETQYF.

The J gene is TRBJ2-2, the V gene TRBV19; D may be TRBD2 (6 bases). Germline CDR1 is LNHDA and CDR2 is SQIVND (reference sequence). CDR3 length equals 14 residues. The ends were cut back, 4 bases at V and 9 bases at J, with 15 bases in the middle. The CDR3 sequence is CASSTVGGNRELFF. The CDR3, as DNA: TGTGCCAGTAGTACAGTGGGGGGAAACAGGGAGCTGTTTTTT.

The chain has TRBV19 and TRBJ2-1, with D possibly TRBD1 on 6 matching bases. This CDR3 has 14 residues. V was pared by 1 base and J by 12 bases, with 16 bases between. Germline V gene lookup returns CDR1 LNHDA and CDR2 SQIVND (reference sequence). CDR3 sequence reads: CASSIVGTIFGQFF. CDR3 in DNA: TGTGCCAGTAGTATAGTTGGGACAATTTTTGGGCAGTTCTTC.

The chain has TRBV3-1 (or the pseudogene TRBV3-2) and TRBJ2-2; 10 bases align to TRBD2. Germline CDR1 reads LGHDT; CDR2 reads YNNKEL (reference sequence). With V trimmed by 0 bases and J by 7 bases, 8 bases remained unmatched. CDR3 size: 17 residues. CDR3 sequence: CASSQDLSGRAIGELFF. The CDR3 DNA reads TGTGCCAGCAGCCAAGATCTAAGCGGGAGGGCAATCGGGGAGCTGTTTTTT.

V gene TRBV5-1 combines with J gene TRBJ2-6; 8 bases line up with TRBD1. Germline lookup yields CDR1 SGHRS and CDR2 YFSETQ. V dropped 0 bases and J dropped 0; count of bases not matched to a gene: 8. This CDR3 contains 19 residues. The CDR3 DNA reads TGCGCCAGCAGCTTGGTTATGCAGGGGGCTTACTCTGGGGCCAACGTCCTGACTTTC. Translating gives CASSLVMQGAYSGANVLTF.

This clone has just one count. The chain carries TRBV7-8 and TRBJ1-5; weak D call: TRBD1 (5 bases). Trimming took 2 bases from V and 2 from J, leaving 13 bases between them. Germline V gene data show CDR1 as SGHVS and CDR2 as FQNEAQ. This CDR3 comprises 16 residues. CDR3: CASSLRQGGGNQPQHF. The CDR3 bases are TGTGCCAGCAGCTTAAGGCAGGGTGGTGGCAATCAGCCCCAGCATTTT.

This sequence joins TRBV3-1 (or the pseudogene TRBV3-2) and TRBJ1-3, with no clear D. The germline V gene encodes CDR1 LGHDT and CDR2 YNNKEL (reference sequence). Trimming took 0 bases from V and 0 from J, leaving 6 bases between them. CDR3 length: 15 amino acids. The chain's CDR3 is CASSQDRYSGNTIYF. CDR3 nucleotide sequence: TGTGCCAGCAGCCAAGATCGGTACTCTGGAAACACCATATATTTT.

V gene TRBV28 combines with J gene TRBJ2-1; no definite D call. Between the trimmed V and J ends, which lost 6 bases and 12 bases, there was a span of 15 bases. The germline V gene encodes CDR1 MDHEN and CDR2 SYDVKM. The CDR3 has 12 amino acids. The CDR3 DNA sequence: TGTGCCAGCAGCCAAGAGGCATTTGGGCAGTTCTTC. It codes for CASSQEAFGQFF.

The chain is built from TRBV5-1 and TRBJ2-7; 8 bases line up with TRBD1. V lost 2 bases and J lost 3; bases outside the gene matches: 4. From germline, CDR1 is SGHRS and CDR2 YFSETQ. The CDR3 has 14 residues. The chain's CDR3 is CASSFGQGSYEQYF. CDR3 nucleotide sequence: TGCGCCAGCAGCTTTGGACAGGGAAGCTACGAGCAGTACTTC. The full variable domain, rest sourced from reference TRBV5-1 and TRBJ2-7, is KAGVTQTPRYLIKTRGQQVTLSCSPISGHRSVSWYQQTPGQGLQFLFEYFSETQRNKGNFPGRFSGRQFSNSRSEMNVSTLELGDSALYLCASSFGQGSYEQYFGPGTRLTVT.

The V call is TRBV7-3, the J call TRBJ2-3; D is unclear. V was clipped by 2 bases and J by 1 base, with 10 bases between them. Germline V gene lookup returns CDR1 SGHTA and CDR2 FQGTGA. This CDR3 region has 15 residues. CDR3 sequence reads: CASSLGPLGTDTQYF. The CDR3 bases are TGTGCCAGCAGCTTAGGTCCGCTAGGCACAGATACGCAGTATTTT.

In this sample, this clone turned up a few times. Written as DNA, the CDR3 is TGTGCCAGCAGCCAAGTGACGGCGAGGGCCAATGAGCAGTTCTTC. Its translation is CASSQVTARANEQFF. The chain uses TRBV4-2 and TRBJ2-1, with D maybe TRBD2 (5 bases). V gave up 1 base and J gave up 6 bases, with 13 bases separating them. CDR3 length equals 15 residues. The germline V gene has CDR1 LGHNA and CDR2 YNFKEQ.

The chain is built from TRBV15 and TRBJ1-4; 9 bases line up with TRBD1. Germline loops: CDR1 LNHNV, CDR2 YYDKDF (reference sequence). This CDR3 is 15 amino acids long. Trimming at V came to 1 base and at J to 7 bases, leaving 4 bases not matched to a gene. DNA of the CDR3: TGTGCCACCAGCAGAGGAGGGGACAGGGCTGAAAAACTGTTTTTT. Translation: CATSRGGDRAEKLFF.

The chain couples TRBV19 to TRBJ2-5, with 10 nucleotides matching TRBD2. The germline CDR1 and CDR2 sequences are LNHDA and SQIVND (reference sequence). V shed 4 bases, J shed 4 bases, and the junction held 6 bases outside the gene matches. The CDR3 extends over 15 amino acids. The CDR3 loop reads CASSRSGRAPETQYF. The CDR3, as DNA: TGTGCCAGTAGTAGGAGCGGGAGGGCCCCAGAGACCCAGTACTTC.

The chain uses TRBV7-3 and TRBJ2-3, with TRBD2 matching over 7 bases. Germline lookup yields CDR1 SGHTA and CDR2 FQGTGA. The V gene end was trimmed by 3 bases and the J gene end by 4 bases; junction bases not matched to a gene: 7. This CDR3 contains 15 residues. CDR3 protein: CASSLRGSWADTQYF. The CDR3 DNA reads as TGTGCCAGCAGCTTGCGCGGGAGTTGGGCAGATACGCAGTATTTT. The entire variable domain, with the rest obtained from reference TRBV7-3 and TRBJ2-3, is as follows: GAGVSQTPSNKVTEKGKYVELRCDPISGHTALYWYRQSLGQGPEFLIYFQGTGAADDSGLPNDRFFAVRPEGSVSTLKIQRTERGDSAVYLCASSLRGSWADTQYFGPGTRLTVL.

Here the CDR3 reads CASSFGTGELRQYF. The DNA for the CDR3 is TGTGCCAGCAGTTTCGGGACAGGGGAGCTTAGGCAGTACTTC. V gene TRBV28 combines with J gene TRBJ2-7; 10 nucleotides align to TRBD1. Per germline, CDR1 MDHEN and CDR2 SYDVKM. The junction had 8 bases not matched to a gene; V was cut back by 3 bases and J by 9 bases. The CDR3 has 14 residues.

This chain joins TRBV7-2 and TRBJ2-7; D ambiguous. Trimming removed 1 base from V and 3 bases from J, with 13 bases in between. The CDR3 has 15 residues. Germline V lookup: CDR1 SGHTA, CDR2 FQGNSA. CDR3 DNA: TGTGCCAGCAGCTTAGACGGGTCTAACCTCTACGAGCAGTACTTC. It codes for CASSLDGSNLYEQYF.

This chain uses TRBV5-1 with TRBJ2-5, with TRBD2 identical over 9 bases. Per germline, CDR1 SGHRS and CDR2 YFSETQ. The CDR3 has 16 residues. The trim removed 0 bases at V and 2 bases at J, leaving 5 bases unmatched. CDR3 sequence (DNA): TGCGCCAGCAGCTTGGCCAGTCTAGCGGGACAAGAGACCCAGTACTTC. Its protein is CASSLASLAGQETQYF.

In DNA form, the CDR3 reads TGTGCCAGCAGCTTTGTGGGCAGAAGCACAGATACGCAGTATTTT. It codes for CASSFVGRSTDTQYF. The chain carries TRBV7-3 and TRBJ2-3; D unresolved. Trimming cost V 3 bases and J 0 bases, with 10 bases left between them. This CDR3 region has 15 residues. The germline V gene has CDR1 SGHTA and CDR2 FQGTGA.

The gene calls are TRBV10-3 and TRBJ2-3, with 15 bases identical to TRBD2. Germline V gene data show CDR1 as ENHRY and CDR2 as SYGVKD. This CDR3 has 18 residues. After removal of 3 bases from V and 2 bases from J, the junction contained 6 bases not matched to a gene. The CDR3 loop is CAISDLGTSGRNTDTQYF. The CDR3 DNA sequence: TGTGCCATCAGTGACCTCGGGACTAGCGGGAGGAACACAGATACGCAGTATTTT.

The chain recombines TRBV2 with TRBJ1-2; D is perhaps TRBD1 (5 bases). The CDR3 runs to 12 residues. CDR1 is SNHLY, CDR2 FYNNEI, per germline. The V end lost 6 bases, the J end lost 8 bases, and 13 bases lay between the germline ends. The CDR3 loop is CASRGAPRGYTF. In DNA, the CDR3 is TGTGCCAGCAGAGGGGCCCCTCGGGGCTACACCTTC.

V is TRBV9 and J is TRBJ2-3; D may be TRBD2 (6 bases). V lost 2 bases to trimming and J lost 1 base, with 11 bases between them. CDR3 length equals 15 residues. CDR1 is SGDLS, CDR2 YYNGEE, per germline. The DNA of the CDR3 is TGTGCCAGCAGCGTTAGCGGTTGGGGCACAGATACGCAGTATTTT. It codes for CASSVSGWGTDTQYF.